These 7 T cell receptor beta chains were all obtained from the same sample, sequenced in a study of blood T cell repertoires in COVID-19 (dated by TCRdb to the early 2020s). The library relied on the immunoSEQ multiplex PCR assay. TCRdb took this table from immuneACCESS and kept in-frame rearrangements with V and J called. Such tables lack part of the clones; where checked against another copy, unresolved V genes explain under half of the gap, and the rest is unexplained. The sample table holds around 380,000 clones, of which 81% were seen once. The biggest ten clones account for more than 0.85% of the sample. Sample: peripheral blood. These receptors all come from a human donor with acute or convalescent COVID-19. The donor label of this sample is uncertain.

This sequence joins TRBV11-1 and TRBJ2-3; possibly TRBD1 for D (6 bases). The germline V gene encodes CDR1 SGHAT and CDR2 FQDESV (reference sequence). The V end lost 5 bases, the J end lost 0 bases, and 12 bases lay between the germline ends. This CDR3 spans 15 amino acids. CDR3 amino acids: CASSPRGHSTDTQYF. The DNA of the CDR3 is TGTGCCAGCAGCCCCAGGGGCCACAGCACAGATACGCAGTATTTT.

The chain carries TRBV25-1 and TRBJ1-2; maybe TRBD1 (6 bases). The CDR3 runs 14 residues. Deletions cut 2 bases from V and 8 bases from J, with 15 bases between. The germline CDR1 and CDR2 sequences are MGHDK and SYGVNS. DNA of the CDR3: TGTGCCAGCAGTGAAACTTGGGGGCGCGGGGGCTACACCTTC. As protein: CASSETWGRGGYTF.

The chain uses TRBV19 and TRBJ1-2; TRBD1 matches at 7 bases. V was clipped by 3 bases and J by 4 bases; unmatched bases: 8. CDR3 length: 15 residues. The germline CDR1 and CDR2 sequences are LNHDA and SQIVND (reference sequence). For the CDR3, the DNA is TGTGCCAGTAGTATGGGGACAGCTTCTTTCTATGGCTACACCTTC. Translation: CASSMGTASFYGYTF.

CDR3 in DNA: TGTGCCAGCAGCTTAATGACAGGGGGTCAGGAGCAGTACTTC. It specifies CASSLMTGGQEQYF. The V gene is TRBV11-2, the J gene TRBJ2-7; 9 bases agree with TRBD1. The CDR3 sequence is 14 residues long. J gave up 7 bases and V 2 bases, and 6 bases lay outside the gene matches. Germline V gene lookup returns CDR1 SGHAT and CDR2 FQNNGV.

This clone was observed a few times. The chain joins TRBV4-1 to TRBJ1-5; D remains unclear. Trimming pared 8 bases from V and 1 base from J, leaving 15 bases between. Germline V gene sequence: CDR1 MGHRA, CDR2 YSYEKL. The CDR3 contains 15 residues. CDR3 bases: TGCGCCAGCTGCGACACGGGAGCCAGCAATCAGCCCCAGCATTTT. Its protein product is CASCDTGASNQPQHF.

This clone was seen just once. V usage is TRBV5-6 and J usage is TRBJ2-7, with 11 positions matching TRBD2. The V gene's germline CDR1 is SGHDT and CDR2 YYEEEE. The J segment lost 0 bases and the V segment lost 4 bases, leaving 6 bases of the junction unmatched. The CDR3 sequence is 16 residues long. In DNA form, the CDR3 reads TGTGCCAGCAGCGCAACTAGCGGGGGAAGCTCCTACGAGCAGTACTTC. Its protein product is CASSATSGGSSYEQYF.

The J gene is TRBJ2-3, the V gene TRBV28, with D perhaps matching TRBD2 (6 bases). From germline, CDR1 is MDHEN and CDR2 SYDVKM. Trimming took 5 bases from V and 4 from J, leaving 16 bases between them. This CDR3 spans 15 amino acids. The CDR3 nucleotides are TGTGCCAGCAGTGACACGAGACTAGACGCAGATACGCAGTATTTT. Amino acid sequence: CASSDTRLDADTQYF.